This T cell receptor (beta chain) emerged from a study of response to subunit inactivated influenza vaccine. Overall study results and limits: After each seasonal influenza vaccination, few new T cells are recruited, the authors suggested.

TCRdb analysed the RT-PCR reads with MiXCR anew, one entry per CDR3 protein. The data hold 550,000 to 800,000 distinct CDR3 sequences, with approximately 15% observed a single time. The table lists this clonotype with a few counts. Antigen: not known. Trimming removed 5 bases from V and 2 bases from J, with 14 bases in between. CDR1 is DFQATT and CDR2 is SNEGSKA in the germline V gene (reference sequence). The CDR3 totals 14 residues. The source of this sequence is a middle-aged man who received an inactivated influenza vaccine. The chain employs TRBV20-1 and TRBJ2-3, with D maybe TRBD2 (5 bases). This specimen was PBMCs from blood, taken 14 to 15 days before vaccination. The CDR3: CSAPEDRYTDTQYF. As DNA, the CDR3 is TGCAGTGCTCCGGAGGACCGATACACAGATACGCAGTATTTT.